These 9 T cell receptor beta chains were all obtained from the same sample, sequenced in a study of cytomegalovirus exposure and HLA in healthy donors. Amplification used 60 Vbeta primers and 13 Jbeta primers. Measured with immunoSEQ multiplex PCR; TCRdb has only the in-frame clones, and not every one. The sample holds around 94,000 clones; around 79% are singletons and the top ten take 4.5% to 6%. The sample was PBMCs. The receptors here all came from a woman in her thirties or forties in good health and CMV-seronegative.

The chain uses TRBV6-5 and TRBJ1-1; D possibly corresponds to TRBD1 (5 bases). The CDR3 runs to 13 residues. The V end lost 5 bases, the J end lost 5 bases, and 12 bases lay between the germline ends. Looked up from germline, CDR1 is MNHEY and CDR2 is SVGAGI. This CDR3 is CASSTSGLTEAFF. In nucleotides, the CDR3 is TGTGCCAGCAGTACATCAGGGCTGACTGAAGCTTTCTTT.

The chain uses TRBV2 and TRBJ1-2; D not certain. From germline, CDR1 is SNHLY and CDR2 FYNNEI. The V and J ends lost 7 bases and 2 bases respectively, with 20 bases between them. The CDR3 contains 16 residues. The CDR3 region is CASIPPSKHSNYGYTF. CDR3 sequence (DNA): TGTGCCAGCATCCCCCCTTCAAAGCACTCAAACTATGGCTACACCTTC.

The chain recombines TRBV4-1 with TRBJ1-3; the D gene is possibly TRBD1 (6 bases). The length of the CDR3 is 17 residues. Germline assignment: CDR1 MGHRA and CDR2 YSYEKL. The ends were cut back, 4 bases at V and 0 bases at J, with 16 bases in the middle. The CDR3 sequence is CASSLSRDIDSGNTIYF. The DNA for the CDR3 is TGCGCCAGCAGCCTGTCCCGGGACATTGACTCTGGAAACACCATATATTTT.

V usage is TRBV2 and J usage is TRBJ1-6; 7 bases are shared with TRBD1. Trimming removed 6 bases from V and 9 bases from J; junction bases left unmatched: 14. The germline gives CDR1 SNHLY, CDR2 FYNNEI. This CDR3 is built from 16 residues. CDR3 bases: TGTGCCAGCAGGTCAGGGGGGACTTCGGCGAGTTCACCCCTCCACTTT. This gives the protein CASRSGGTSASSPLHF.

The chain employs TRBV4-2 and TRBJ2-3; tentatively, D is TRBD2 (6 bases). Trimming shortened V by 4 bases and J by 2 bases, and 16 bases separated the two germline ends. Germline V gene data show CDR1 as LGHNA and CDR2 as YNFKEQ. The CDR3 length is 16 residues. The DNA for the CDR3 is TGTGCCAGCAGCCCTTTAGGTCGGGGGATCACAGATACGCAGTATTTT. Encoded protein: CASSPLGRGITDTQYF.

V is TRBV7-9 and J is TRBJ2-6, with a possible D match to TRBD1 (5 bases). CDR1 is SEHNR, CDR2 FQNEAQ, per germline (reference sequence). V lost 5 bases and J 0 bases, leaving 11 bases between the germline ends. The CDR3 covers 16 residues. The CDR3 sequence is CASSATGFSGANVLTF. As DNA, the CDR3 is TGTGCCAGCAGCGCCACAGGATTCTCTGGGGCCAACGTCCTGACTTTC.

This clone was detected only a few times. The chain links TRBV5-1 to TRBJ1-6; D not certain. The V gene's germline CDR1 is SGHRS and CDR2 YFSETQ. Between the trimmed V and J ends, which lost 1 base and 5 bases, there was a span of 10 bases. The CDR3 consists of 15 residues. The CDR3, as DNA: TGCGCCAGCAGCTTGTTTCCGGAGAATAATTCACCCCTCCACTTT. Its translation: CASSLFPENNSPLHF.

The chain uses TRBV6-1 and TRBJ2-7, with D possibly TRBD1 on 6 matching bases. Looked up from germline, CDR1 is MNHNS and CDR2 is SASEGT. The length of the CDR3 is 13 residues. The ends were cut back, 11 bases at V and 0 bases at J, with 14 bases in the middle. The CDR3 coding sequence is TGTGCCTGCTATGGACAGATCTCCTACGAGCAGTACTTC. Translating gives CACYGQISYEQYF.

The J gene is TRBJ1-1, the V gene TRBV7-9; TRBD1 matches at 9 bases. The V gene's germline CDR1 is SEHNR and CDR2 FQNEAQ (reference sequence). V lost 5 bases to trimming and J lost 8 bases; unmatched junction nucleotides: 9. The CDR3 loop spans 14 amino acids. CDR3 in DNA: TGTGCCAGCAGCCTCGGGACAGGGATCGGCGAAGCTTTCTTT. This encodes CASSLGTGIGEAFF. Complete variable domain (other parts from reference TRBV7-9 and TRBJ1-1): DTGVSQNPRHKITKRGQNVTFRCDPISEHNRLYWYRQTLGQGPEFLTYFQNEAQLEKSRLLSDRFSAERPKGSFSTLEIQRTEQGDSAMYLCASSLGTGIGEAFFGQGTRLTVV.